These 7 T cell receptor beta chains were sequenced from one sample in a study of blood T cell repertoires in COVID-19 (dated by TCRdb to the early 2020s). To prepare the library, the immunoSEQ multiplex PCR assay was applied. The table was pulled from immuneACCESS by TCRdb, which kept in-frame rearrangements only. Such tables lose some clones; where checked, under half of the loss comes from unresolved V genes, and the rest has no known cause. The sample contains approximately 170,000 clones, around 80% of them found a single time. The ten most abundant clones make up 13% to 15% of the sample. The sequenced material came from peripheral blood. The receptor source for this set is a woman in her seventies with COVID-19, enrolled during active disease.

The CDR3 protein is CASSLLTSGEYQETQYF. The CDR3 DNA is TGTGCCAGCAGCTTGCTCACGTCGGGGGAATACCAAGAGACCCAGTACTTC. The chain carries TRBV13 and TRBJ2-5, with D maybe TRBD2 (6 bases). Germline V gives CDR1 PRHDT, CDR2 FYEKMQ (reference sequence). The V end lost 3 bases, the J end lost 0 bases, and 17 bases lay between the germline ends. CDR3 length: 17 amino acids. Drawing the rest from reference TRBV13 and TRBJ2-5, the complete variable domain is AAGVIQSPRHLIKEKRETATLKCYPIPRHDTVYWYQQGPGQDPQFLISFYEKMQSDKGSIPDRFSAQQFSDYHSELNMSSLELGDSALYFCASSLLTSGEYQETQYFGPGTRLLVL.

V is TRBV5-1 and J is TRBJ2-2, with a tentative D call TRBD2 (6 bases). V was pared by 0 bases and J by 4 bases, with 10 bases between. The CDR3 has 15 amino acids. Germline lookup yields CDR1 SGHRS and CDR2 YFSETQ. The CDR3 protein is CASSLGLGGTGELFF. The CDR3 region has the DNA TGCGCCAGCAGCTTGGGTCTCGGGGGCACCGGGGAGCTGTTTTTT.

The V call is TRBV6-4, the J call TRBJ1-2; D might be TRBD1 (6 bases). V lost 6 bases and J lost 6, with 14 bases in between. Germline-derived CDR1 and CDR2 are MRHNA and SNTAGT. The CDR3 has 13 amino acids. CDR3 protein: CASSPQGKDGYTF. CDR3 DNA: TGTGCCAGCAGCCCCCAGGGGAAAGATGGCTACACCTTC.

CDR3 coding DNA: TGTGCCAGCAGCTTAGGTGTATGGGGGCCCGGGGAGCTGTTTTTT. It specifies CASSLGVWGPGELFF. The chain has TRBV13 and TRBJ2-2, with D tentatively TRBD1 (6 bases). The germline gives CDR1 PRHDT, CDR2 FYEKMQ (reference sequence). The CDR3 has 15 amino acids. The V end lost 0 bases, the J end lost 6 bases, and 11 bases lay between the germline ends.

This chain uses TRBV9 with TRBJ1-1, with unresolved D. There are 15 residues in the CDR3. Germline values: CDR1 SGDLS, CDR2 YYNGEE. V lost 0 bases to trimming and J lost 2 bases, with 11 bases between them. Here the CDR3 DNA reads TGTGCCAGCAGCGTAGCGACTAGTAAAAACACTGAAGCTTTCTTT. Translated, it gives CASSVATSKNTEAFF.

The chain has TRBV11-3 and TRBJ2-5; D may be TRBD1 (6 bases). This CDR3 contains 19 residues. Trimming cost V 5 bases and J 2 bases, with 27 bases left between them. Germline V gene sequence: CDR1 SGHNT, CDR2 YENEEA. DNA for the CDR3: TGTGCCAGCAGCCCTCTTATTATGGACCACAGGGCTCCGCAAGAGACCCAGTACTTC. This translates into CASSPLIMDHRAPQETQYF.

The chain links TRBV19 to TRBJ1-1, with 9 bases lining up with TRBD1. From germline, CDR1 is LNHDA and CDR2 SQIVND (reference sequence). V gave up 5 bases and J gave up 2 bases; unmatched junction bases: 3. This CDR3 is built from 14 residues. DNA of the CDR3: TGTGCCAGTAGTGCAACAGGGGGCAACACTGAAGCTTTCTTT. Translated: CASSATGGNTEAFF.